This TCR beta chain appears in the sequencing data of a study of T cell clones after liver transplantation. Study-wide background: TCRbeta sequencing after a pre-transplant mixed lymphocyte reaction identified graft-donor-reactive clones, later tracked in post-transplant blood. Apart from a few HCV-positive recipients, transplants were for non-autoimmune, non-viral reasons.

Unstimulated PBMCs were sorted into CD3+CD4+ and CD3+CD8+ populations. This clone was picked up a small number of times. The antigen is undetermined. Generated by immunoSEQ multiplex PCR, the TCRdb table keeps only in-frame clones and is missing some. In the table there are roughly 70,000 clones, roughly 90% of which are singletons. V was trimmed by 1 base and J by 4 bases, leaving 9 bases between them. CDR1 and CDR2 from the germline V gene are SNHLY and FYNNEI. The CDR3 spans 14 residues. Study findings and constraints: In 5 of 8 subjects, circulating graft-donor-reactive CD4 TCRbeta sequences fell significantly after transplant.

The TCR comes from a human donor who received a liver transplant. This chain connects TRBV2 to TRBJ2-3, with D tentatively TRBD2 (5 bases). Sequencing used CD4+ T cells from blood, obtained before liver transplant. The CDR3 loop is CASSEGTSADTQYF. The CDR3 nucleotides read TGTGCCAGCAGTGAAGGGACTTCGGCAGATACGCAGTATTTT.